This TCR beta chain originates from a study of cytomegalovirus exposure and HLA in healthy donors. PCR used 60 Vbeta primers and 13 Jbeta primers. Method: immunoSEQ multiplex PCR; TCRdb's copy keeps in-frame clones and lacks some. The sample has about 110,000 clones, less than 70% seen once; the top ten hold around 5.4%. Germline V gene sequence: CDR1 LNHNV, CDR2 YYDKDF (reference sequence). This CDR3 has 15 amino acids. The V end lost 4 bases, the J end lost 4 bases, and 13 bases lay between the germline ends. The source of this sequence is a woman in her 70s in good health and CMV-seropositive. V gene TRBV15 combines with J gene TRBJ1-4; D is perhaps TRBD1 (5 bases). Sequencing was carried out using PBMCs. CDR3 residues: CATSTRGLNNEKLFF. The CDR3 DNA reads TGTGCCACCAGCACTCGGGGACTGAATAATGAAAAACTGTTTTTT.